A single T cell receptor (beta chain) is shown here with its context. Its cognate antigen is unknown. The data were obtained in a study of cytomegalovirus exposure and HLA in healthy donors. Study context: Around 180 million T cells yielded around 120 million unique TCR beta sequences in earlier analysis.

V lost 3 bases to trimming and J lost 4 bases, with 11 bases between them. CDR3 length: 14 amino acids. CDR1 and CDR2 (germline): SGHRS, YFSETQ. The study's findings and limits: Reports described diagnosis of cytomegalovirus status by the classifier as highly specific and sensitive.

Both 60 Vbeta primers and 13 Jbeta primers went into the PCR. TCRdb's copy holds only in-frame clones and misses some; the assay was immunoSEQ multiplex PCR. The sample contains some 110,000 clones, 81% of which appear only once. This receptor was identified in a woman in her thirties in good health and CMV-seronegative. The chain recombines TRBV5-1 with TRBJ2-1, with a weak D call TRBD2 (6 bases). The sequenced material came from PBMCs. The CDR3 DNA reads TGCGCCAGCAGCTGGGGGACTGGTTACAATGAGCAGTTCTTC. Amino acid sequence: CASSWGTGYNEQFF.